Listed below are T cell receptor beta chains from one sample, sequenced in a study of shared clonotypes between healthy human individuals. Using immunoSEQ multiplex PCR, the repertoire was profiled, and TCRdb retains in-frame clones only, with some absent. The data show about 680,000 clones, with 74% seen just once and about 1.7% held by the top ten. What was sequenced was memory CD4+ T cells sorted from blood. All receptors derive from a woman younger than 45 in good health. The CDR3 runs from the conserved cysteine through the conserved F or W.

v_gene: TRBV14; CDR3aa: CASSRIASGAYEQYF
v_gene: TRBV20-1; CDR3aa: CSASLVLGYTF
v_gene: TRBV28; CDR3aa: CASRGRGNTEAFF
v_gene: TRBV5-6; CDR3aa: CASSLYSRGRQGQPQHF
v_gene: TRBV15; CDR3aa: CATSRGGTRSFGYTF
v_gene: TRBV2; CDR3aa: CASKGQGKNIQYF
v_gene: TRBV28; CDR3aa: CASSLSHRGSGYTF
v_gene: TRBV5-6; CDR3aa: CASSPGTGAYEQYF
v_gene: TRBV18; CDR3aa: CASSPIDEVPTEAFF
v_gene: TRBV2; CDR3aa: CASRPGLATSDTQYF
v_gene: TRBV7-7; CDR3aa: CASSPRGVRETQYF
v_gene: TRBV27; CDR3aa: CASSYNQETQYF
v_gene: TRBV2; CDR3aa: CASSVSSYEQYF
v_gene: TRBV28; CDR3aa: CASSFGLAGGEQFF
v_gene: TRBV4-1; CDR3aa: CASSQGPSGRAEDTQYF
v_gene: TRBV29-1; CDR3aa: CSVTGPYEQYF
v_gene: TRBV5-1; CDR3aa: CASSLFDRDSYEQYF
v_gene: TRBV5-1; CDR3aa: CASSLDPSANYNEQFF
v_gene: TRBV4-2; CDR3aa: CASSAGKNTGELFF
v_gene: TRBV6-5; CDR3aa: CASSYGGIAKNIQYF